This is a list of T cell receptor beta chains from one sample in a study of T cell responses to AZD1222 COVID-19 vaccine. Some clones are missing from TCRdb's copy, which holds only in-frame ones; the method was immunoSEQ multiplex PCR. The data hold 80,000 or so clones, with roughly 85% observed a single time. The sequencing here drew on peripheral blood, taken on day 0 of AZD1222 vaccination. These receptors were obtained from an adult in good health. Both conserved end residues are part of each CDR3. D genes are given only for firm matches. Clone size is shown for a subset of rows, as once, few, many or a class of expanded clone.

TRBJ2-3,TRBV27,NA,NA,TGTGCCACGCAGGGGTTGGGCACAGATACGCAGTATTTT,CATQGLGTDTQYF
TRBJ2-2,TRBV19,NA,TRBD2,TGTGCCAGTAGTGTCGGCGGGAGGACCGGGGAGCTGTTTTTT,CASSVGGRTGELFF
TRBJ2-1,TRBV25-1,NA,NA,TGTGCCAGCACCCCCGGTCAGTCGGGGTACAATGAGCAGTTCTTC,CASTPGQSGYNEQFF
TRBJ2-1,TRBV24-1,NA,TRBD2,TGTGCCACCAGTGAGACCGGGACTAGCGGGTACAATGAGCAGTTCTTC,CATSETGTSGYNEQFF
TRBJ2-3,TRBV11-1,NA,NA,TGTGCCAGCAGCGCTCAGACTCTAGATACGCAGTATTTT,CASSAQTLDTQYF
TRBJ1-6,TRBV7-2,NA,TRBD1,TGTGCCAGCAGCTTCCGCCTGACAGGGTTTAATTCACCCCTCCACTTT,CASSFRLTGFNSPLHF
TRBJ1-2,TRBV15,NA,TRBD1,TGTGCCACCAGCCAGGGACAGCTCTATGGCTACACCTTC,CATSQGQLYGYTF
TRBJ2-5,TRBV6-5,NA,TRBD1,TGTGCCAGCAGTCTCGGACAGGGGGCTGAGACCCAGTACTTC,CASSLGQGAETQYF
TRBJ1-5,TRBV18,NA,NA,TGTGCCAGCTCCCCTCGTGCGGGCGGCAATCAGCCCCAGCATTTT,CASSPRAGGNQPQHF
TRBJ2-7,TRBV7-2,once,NA,TGTGCCAGCAGCTTAGCGGGTCTATCCTACGAGCAGTACTTC,CASSLAGLSYEQYF
TRBJ2-5,TRBV30,NA,NA,TGTGCCTGGAGTGTACTGACATCTCAAGAGACCCAGTACTTC,CAWSVLTSQETQYF
TRBJ1-5,TRBV2,NA,TRBD1,TGTGCCAGCAGCGGACAGGCAAGATATAGCAATCAGCCCCAGCATTTT,CASSGQARYSNQPQHF
TRBJ2-1,TRBV27,NA,TRBD1,TGTGCCAGCAGCCCCGGGACAGTCCACAATGAGCAGTTCTTC,CASSPGTVHNEQFF
TRBJ2-5,TRBV7-8,NA,TRBD2,TGTGCCAGCAGCTTTACTAGCGGGAGTGGGAGTGAGACCCAGTACTTC,CASSFTSGSGSETQYF
TRBJ2-7,TRBV7-2,NA,TRBD2,TGTGCCAGCAGCCTCCTCGGTAGCGGGAGGGGCGAGCAGTACTTC,CASSLLGSGRGEQYF
TRBJ1-6,TRBV5-5,NA,NA,TGTGCCAGCAGCTTGGGAGGGGCTTCACCCCTCCACTTT,CASSLGGASPLHF
TRBJ1-1,TRBV19,NA,TRBD1,TGTGCCAGTAGGTGGACAGGGAGCACTGAAGCTTTCTTT,CASRWTGSTEAFF
TRBJ2-3,TRBV7-8,once,TRBD2,TGTGCCAGCAGCTTGTATACCAGCGGGACTGATACGCAGTATTTT,CASSLYTSGTDTQYF
TRBJ1-4,TRBV9,NA,NA,TGTGCCAGCAGCGTAGCCCCCTCCGGGGAAAATGAAAAACTGTTTTTT,CASSVAPSGENEKLFF
TRBJ1-1,TRBV6-2/TRBV6-3,NA,NA,TGTGCCAGCAGTTGGACGACAGCGAACACTGAAGCTTTCTTT,CASSWTTANTEAFF
TRBJ1-3,TRBV6-1,few,TRBD1,TGTGCCAGCAGTGAGGACAGGGTCGTATCTGGAAACACCATATATTTT,CASSEDRVVSGNTIYF
TRBJ1-2,TRBV18,NA,NA,TGTGCCAGCTCACTTGGAGGCGGCTATGGCTACACCTTC,CASSLGGGYGYTF
TRBJ2-6,TRBV7-2,once,NA,TGTGCCAGCAGCTTACAAACTATAGGGGCCAACGTCCTGACTTTC,CASSLQTIGANVLTF
TRBJ1-6,TRBV7-2,once,NA,TGTGCCAGCAGCCCCCACAGGGCGGGTTCACCCCTCCACTTT,CASSPHRAGSPLHF
TRBJ2-1,TRBV10-2,NA,TRBD2,TGCGCCAGCAGGCCCCCGCGGACTAGCGGGAGTAGCTCCTACAATGAGCAGTTCTTC,CASRPPRTSGSSSYNEQFF
TRBJ1-1,TRBV15,NA,NA,TGTGCCACCAGCAGAGTCGGAACTGAAGCTTTCTTT,CATSRVGTEAFF
TRBJ1-4,TRBV5-4,NA,TRBD1,TGTGCCAGCAGCCCAGGGGGACAGGGTAGTGAAAAACTGTTTTTT,CASSPGGQGSEKLFF
TRBJ1-5,TRBV30,NA,TRBD1,TGTGCCTGGAGTCTGACAGGGCATCAGCCCCAGCATTTT,CAWSLTGHQPQHF
TRBJ2-7,TRBV3-1/TRBV3-2,few,NA,TGTGCCAGCTCCCCGCTTCGGGGCGAGCAGTACTTC,CASSPLRGEQYF
TRBJ2-7,TRBV19,NA,TRBD1,TGTGCCAGTAGTACCCACGGACAGGGAAACTACGAGCAGTACTTC,CASSTHGQGNYEQYF